This entry features one TCR beta chain sequence. Antigen specificity is unknown. The data are from a study of cytotoxic CD8 clonotypes in ibrutinib-treated CLL. Study-level background: Response samples were obtained once patients had received a median 12 months of treatment, range 6 to 36.

Germline V CDR1 and CDR2: SGHTA, FQGNSA. V lost 0 bases and J 3 bases, leaving 9 bases between the germline ends. The CDR3 has 15 amino acids. Study-level points and caveats: Clonality showed a rise at ibrutinib response that reversed toward baseline at progression. Sample timing was unmatched between remission and later-progressing patients; lymph nodes unstudied.

The protocol was immunoSEQ multiplex PCR, while the TCRdb copy is restricted to in-frame clones and leaves out a portion. Here the sample spans about 300,000 clones, around 76% being singletons. The J gene is TRBJ1-5, the V gene TRBV7-2; D perhaps matches TRBD1 (6 bases). The TCR originated in a human donor with chronic lymphocytic leukemia. The material was PBMCs, obtained at disease progression, from a patient treated with ibrutinib. The CDR3 DNA follows: TGTGCCAGCAGCTTAGCGGGGGGGCCCAATCAGCCCCAGCATTTT. It is translated as CASSLAGGPNQPQHF. Full variable domain (rest looked up from reference TRBV7-2 and TRBJ1-5): GAGVSQSPSNKVTEKGKDVELRCDPISGHTALYWYRQSLGQGLEFLIYFQGNSAPDKSGLPSDRFSAERTGGSVSTLTIQRTQQEDSAVYLCASSLAGGPNQPQHFGDGTRLSIL.